A single sample is the source of the 2 T cell receptor beta chains below, sequenced in a study of beta chain features in type 1 diabetes. Findings of the study overall: Across all four CD4+ subsets, people with type 1 diabetes showed modestly shorter TCRB CDR3s.

Expressed TCRB transcripts were sequenced because the isolated RNA had all been reverse transcribed beforehand. Profiled with immunoSEQ multiplex PCR; TCRdb holds only in-frame clones, not every one. This sample has roughly 290,000 clones, with approximately 16% found just once. These receptors are not linked to any known antigen. The material sequenced was naive CD4+ T cells from blood. These receptors came from a man in his late teens or twenties with type 1 diabetes.

The chain recombines TRBV4-1 with TRBJ1-2; TRBD1 aligns across 9 bases. The germline V gene has CDR1 MGHRA and CDR2 YSYEKL. J was trimmed by 4 bases and V by 4 bases; bases with no gene match: 10. The CDR3 sequence is 16 residues long. CDR3: CASSPRDREWGYGYTF. CDR3 bases: TGCGCCAGCAGCCCTCGGGACAGGGAATGGGGCTATGGCTACACCTTC.

This clone was counted between two and nine times. The chain joins TRBV6-1 to TRBJ2-3; 8 nucleotides align to TRBD2. The CDR3 runs to 16 residues. The trim removed 4 bases at V and 5 bases at J, leaving 11 bases unmatched. The germline V gene has CDR1 MNHNS and CDR2 SASEGT. CDR3: CASSGLGRALGDTQYF. The CDR3 DNA follows: TGTGCCAGCAGTGGCCTCGGGAGGGCCTTGGGAGATACGCAGTATTTT.